The clone carrying this T cell receptor (beta chain) was seen only a few times. The data belong to a study of response to subunit inactivated influenza vaccine. TCRdb re-derived calls from the RT-PCR reads in MiXCR, one entry per CDR3 protein. The sample has more than 550,000 distinct CDR3 sequences, 11% seen once; the top ten hold 9.5% to 12%. V lost 5 bases, J lost 1 base, and 11 bases lay in between. Germline CDR1 reads GTSNPN; CDR2 reads SVGIG (reference sequence). This CDR3 has 13 residues. These data were also filed under a second study, of T cells expressing NK-cell markers. That report adds: cDNA encoding TCR beta was synthesized via 5'RACE template switching incorporating UMIs. The dominant NKG2C+ clonotypes represented roughly 1.0-7.5% of CD8+ T cells in five or six donors. Leadership of the CD3+CD56-NKG2C+ fraction also belonged to these clonotypes in a few donors.

This chain uses TRBV30 with TRBJ2-5, with D tentatively TRBD1 (6 bases). The sequencing here drew on PBMCs from blood, taken on the day of vaccination. This clonotype was sampled from a man aged 45-65 years who received an inactivated influenza vaccine. CDR3 protein: CAWGTGLQETQYF. CDR3 nucleotide sequence: TGTGCCTGGGGTACAGGGCTCCAAGAGACCCAGTACTTC.